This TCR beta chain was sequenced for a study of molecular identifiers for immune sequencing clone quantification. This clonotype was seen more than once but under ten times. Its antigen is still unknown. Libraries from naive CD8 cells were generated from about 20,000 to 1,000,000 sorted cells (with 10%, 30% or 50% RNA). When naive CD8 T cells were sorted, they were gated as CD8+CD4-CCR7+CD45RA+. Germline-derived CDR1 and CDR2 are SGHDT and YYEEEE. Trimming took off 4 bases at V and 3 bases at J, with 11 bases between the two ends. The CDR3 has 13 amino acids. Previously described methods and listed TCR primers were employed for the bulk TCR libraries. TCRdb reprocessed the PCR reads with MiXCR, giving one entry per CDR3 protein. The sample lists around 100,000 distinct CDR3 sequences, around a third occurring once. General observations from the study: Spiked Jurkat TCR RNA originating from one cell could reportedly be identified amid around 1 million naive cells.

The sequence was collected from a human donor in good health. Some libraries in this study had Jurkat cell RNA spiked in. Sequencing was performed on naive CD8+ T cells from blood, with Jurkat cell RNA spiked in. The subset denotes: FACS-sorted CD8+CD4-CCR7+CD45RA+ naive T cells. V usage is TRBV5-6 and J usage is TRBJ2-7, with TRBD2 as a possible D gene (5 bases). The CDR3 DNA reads TGTGCCAGCAGCCGGGCAGCGGTCTACGAGCAGTACTTC. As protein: CASSRAAVYEQYF.